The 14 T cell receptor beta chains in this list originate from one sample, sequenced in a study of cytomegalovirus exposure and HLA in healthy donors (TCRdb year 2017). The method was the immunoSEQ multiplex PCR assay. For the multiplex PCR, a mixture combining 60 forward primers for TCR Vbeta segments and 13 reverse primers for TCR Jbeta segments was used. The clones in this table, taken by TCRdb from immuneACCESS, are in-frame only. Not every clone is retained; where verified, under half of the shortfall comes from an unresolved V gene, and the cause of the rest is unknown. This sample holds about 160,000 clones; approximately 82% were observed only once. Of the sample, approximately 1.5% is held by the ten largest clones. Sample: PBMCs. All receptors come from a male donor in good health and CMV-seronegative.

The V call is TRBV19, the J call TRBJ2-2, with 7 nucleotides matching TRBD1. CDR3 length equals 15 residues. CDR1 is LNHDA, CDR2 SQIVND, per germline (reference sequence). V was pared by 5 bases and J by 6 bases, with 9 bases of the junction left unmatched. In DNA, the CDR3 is TGTGCCAGTAGTTACAGGGGTGGATCGGCCGGGGAGCTGTTTTTT. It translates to CASSYRGGSAGELFF.

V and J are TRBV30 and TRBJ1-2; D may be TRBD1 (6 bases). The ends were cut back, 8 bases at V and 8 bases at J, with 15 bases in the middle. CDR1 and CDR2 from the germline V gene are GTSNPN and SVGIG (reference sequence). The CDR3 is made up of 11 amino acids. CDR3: CAGTGGGGYTF. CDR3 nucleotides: TGTGCCGGGACGGGGGGCGGAGGCTACACCTTC.

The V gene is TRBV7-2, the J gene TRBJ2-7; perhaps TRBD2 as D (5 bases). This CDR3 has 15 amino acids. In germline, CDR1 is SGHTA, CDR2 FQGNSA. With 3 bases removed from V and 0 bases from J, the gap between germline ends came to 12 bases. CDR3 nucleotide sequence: TGTGCCAGCAGCTTGGGAGCGGATCCCTCCTACGAGCAGTACTTC. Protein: CASSLGADPSYEQYF.

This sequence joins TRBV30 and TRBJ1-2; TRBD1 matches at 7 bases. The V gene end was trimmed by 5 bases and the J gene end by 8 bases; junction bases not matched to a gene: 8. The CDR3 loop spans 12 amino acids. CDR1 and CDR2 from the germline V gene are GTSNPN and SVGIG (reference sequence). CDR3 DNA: TGTGCCTGGGGGATTACAGGGGTCGGCTACACCTTC. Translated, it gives CAWGITGVGYTF.

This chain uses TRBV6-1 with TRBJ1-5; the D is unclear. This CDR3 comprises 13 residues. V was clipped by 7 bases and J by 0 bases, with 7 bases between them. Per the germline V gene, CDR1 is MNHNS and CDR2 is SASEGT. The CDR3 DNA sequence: TGTGCCAGCACAGGATATAGCAATCAGCCCCAGCATTTT. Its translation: CASTGYSNQPQHF.

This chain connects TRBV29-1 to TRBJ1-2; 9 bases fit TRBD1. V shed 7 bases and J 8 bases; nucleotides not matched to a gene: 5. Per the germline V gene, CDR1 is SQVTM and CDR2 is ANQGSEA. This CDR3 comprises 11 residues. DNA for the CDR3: TGCAGCGCCTGGACAGGGGAAGGCTACACCTTC. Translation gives CSAWTGEGYTF.

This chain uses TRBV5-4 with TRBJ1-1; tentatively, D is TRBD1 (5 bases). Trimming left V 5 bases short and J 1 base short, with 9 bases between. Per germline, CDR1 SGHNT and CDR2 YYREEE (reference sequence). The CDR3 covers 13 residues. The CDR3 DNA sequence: TGTGCCAGCAGACCTCAGGGGAACACTGAAGCTTTCTTT. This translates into CASRPQGNTEAFF.

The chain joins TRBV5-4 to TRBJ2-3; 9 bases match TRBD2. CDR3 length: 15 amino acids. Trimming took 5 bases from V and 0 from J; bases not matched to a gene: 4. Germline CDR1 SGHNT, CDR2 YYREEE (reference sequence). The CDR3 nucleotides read TGTGCCAGCAGTGCGCGGGGGGGTAGCACAGATACGCAGTATTTT. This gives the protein CASSARGGSTDTQYF.

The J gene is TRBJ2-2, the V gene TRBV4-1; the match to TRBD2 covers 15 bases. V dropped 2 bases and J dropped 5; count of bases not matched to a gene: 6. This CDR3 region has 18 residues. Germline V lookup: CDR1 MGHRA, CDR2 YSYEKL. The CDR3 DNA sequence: TGCGCCAGCAGCCAACCCGGACTAGCGGGAGGGAGAACCGGGGAGCTGTTTTTT. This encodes CASSQPGLAGGRTGELFF.

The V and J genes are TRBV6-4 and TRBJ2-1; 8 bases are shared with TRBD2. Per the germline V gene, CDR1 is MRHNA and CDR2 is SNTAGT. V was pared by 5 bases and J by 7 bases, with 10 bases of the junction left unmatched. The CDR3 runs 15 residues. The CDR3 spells CASSPRSGSRNEQFF. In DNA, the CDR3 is TGTGCCAGCAGTCCAAGAAGCGGGAGTAGGAATGAGCAGTTCTTC.

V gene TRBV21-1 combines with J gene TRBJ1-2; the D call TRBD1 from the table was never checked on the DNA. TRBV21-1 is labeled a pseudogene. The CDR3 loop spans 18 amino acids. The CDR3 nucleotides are TGTGCCAGCAGCAATTATCAGATCGGGACAGGGTACCTCTATGGCTACACCTTC. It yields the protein CASSNYQIGTGYLYGYTF.

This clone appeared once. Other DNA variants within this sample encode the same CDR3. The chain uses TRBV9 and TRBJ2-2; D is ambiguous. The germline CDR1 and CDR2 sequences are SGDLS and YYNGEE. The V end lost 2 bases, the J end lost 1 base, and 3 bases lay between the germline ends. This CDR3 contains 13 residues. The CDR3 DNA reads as TGTGCCAGCAGCGTTCGGAACACCGGGGAGCTGTTTTTT. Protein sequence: CASSVRNTGELFF. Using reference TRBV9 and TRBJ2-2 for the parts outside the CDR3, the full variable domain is DSGVTQTPKHLITATGQRVTLRCSPRSGDLSVYWYQQSLDQGLQFLIQYYNGEERAKGNILERFSAQQFPDLHSELNLSSLELGDSALYFCASSVRNTGELFFGEGSRLTVL.

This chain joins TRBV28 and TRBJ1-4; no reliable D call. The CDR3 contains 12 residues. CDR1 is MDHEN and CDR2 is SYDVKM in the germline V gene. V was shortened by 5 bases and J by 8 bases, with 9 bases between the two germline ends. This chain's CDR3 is CASSPPEEKLFF. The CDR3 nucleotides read TGTGCCAGCAGTCCCCCCGAGGAAAAACTGTTTTTT.

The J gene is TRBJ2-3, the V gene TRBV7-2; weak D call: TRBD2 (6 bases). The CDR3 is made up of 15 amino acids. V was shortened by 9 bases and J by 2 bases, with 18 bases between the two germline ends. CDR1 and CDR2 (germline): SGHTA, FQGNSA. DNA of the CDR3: TGTGCCAGTTTGCCCCTCGGGGGTTTCACAGATACGCAGTATTTT. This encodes CASLPLGGFTDTQYF.